This TCR beta chain was documented in a study of T cell responses to AZD1222 COVID-19 vaccine. About the study: Recipients boosted at about 4 weeks or about 12 weeks are pooled. Findings of the study overall: Repertoires were obtained only post-peak T cell response. There were mostly white British donors and more females than males, and clonal diversity was possibly underestimated.

TCRdb keeps only in-frame clones here, not all; method: immunoSEQ multiplex PCR. This sample has 95,000 to 120,000 clones; more than 70% occur once, and the top ten carry about 3%. The V and J ends lost 3 bases and 1 base respectively, with 8 bases between them. Germline V gives CDR1 MNHEY, CDR2 SVGAGI. This CDR3 contains 14 residues. This clone was counted a single time. Its antigen remains unidentified. The origin of this receptor is an adult in good health. This chain links TRBV6-5 with TRBJ2-3; perhaps TRBD1 as D (6 bases). Sample: peripheral blood, taken on day 0 of AZD1222 vaccination. The CDR3 DNA reads as TGTGCCAGCAGTTATAGACAGGGCACAGATACGCAGTATTTT. This codes for CASSYRQGTDTQYF.